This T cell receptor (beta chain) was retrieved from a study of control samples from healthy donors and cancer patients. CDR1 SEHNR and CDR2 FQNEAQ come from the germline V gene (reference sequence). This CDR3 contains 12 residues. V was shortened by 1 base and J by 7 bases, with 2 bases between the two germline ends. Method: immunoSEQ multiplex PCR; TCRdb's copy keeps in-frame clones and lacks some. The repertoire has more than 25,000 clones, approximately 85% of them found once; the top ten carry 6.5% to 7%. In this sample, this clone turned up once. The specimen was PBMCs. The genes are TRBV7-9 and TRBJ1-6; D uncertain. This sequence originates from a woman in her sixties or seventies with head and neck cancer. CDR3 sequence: CASSLGNSPLHF. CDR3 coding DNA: TGTGCCAGCAGCTTAGGCAATTCACCCCTCCACTTT.